This TCR beta chain was obtained from a study of blood T cell repertoires in COVID-19 (dated by TCRdb to 2018 to 2020). Regarding the complete study: The collaborator samples originated in the United States, Italy and Spain and spanned the acute and convalescent phases of COVID-19. Nearly every sample came with metadata listing a de-identified subject ID, COVID-19 status, age in years and sex. The repertoires were released in a freely available public database meant as a resource for research on the immune response to SARS-CoV-2. The prospective study material was composed of cDNA or gDNA derived from T cells, B-cell-depleted T cells, or PBMCs. Samples were obtained from the ongoing ImmuneRACE study (first 160 participants) and from roughly 1,300 subjects provided by 6 global collaborators. The dataset comprised deeply sampled blood TCRbeta repertoires from subjects exposed to, actively infected with, or recovered from COVID-19. HLA class I and class II types, where available, came from metadata supplied by the sample provider rather than from assay-based typing. The investigation overall reported the following: Clinical and demographic metadata were provided uncurated, with the amount varying by source and participant.

The collaborating institutions used their own protocols to collect whole blood in K2EDTA tubes. For TCRbeta analysis, collaborators shipped samples as frozen whole blood, isolated PBMCs, or DNA extracted from either of those sample types. V is cut by 0 bases and J by 6 bases, and the space between the germline ends is 6 bases. Its CDR3 holds 13 amino acids, cysteine through phenylalanine. Only CDR3 DNA is held: 39 bases, read in frame from base 1. Turning to this clone: It lacks a known antigen. No much larger clone exists at a distance of one base, and base qualities are not known.

TCRbeta CDR3 regions were amplified from genomic DNA by means of the immunoSEQ Assay, a bias-controlled multiplex PCR. Per the source publication's procedure: Nucleated cell counts per sample were estimated from amplification of reference gene primers within the assay. To quantify the absolute abundance of each unique TCRbeta CDR3 rearrangement, sequence reads were collapsed and filtered. For each sample, productive Simpson clonality was calculated as the square root of Simpson's diversity index across productive rearrangements. TCRdb carries this immuneACCESS record with in-frame sequences only. Its versions omit some clonotypes, under half of them owing to an unresolved V gene in the studies checked, with the rest unexplained. The DNA was the basis for D and trimming; V, J and clone size are from that table. Across this sample there are over 150,000 clones, with roughly 89% seen only once. In total, the top ten clones hold less than 0.6% of the sample.

The clonotype was recovered from a man between 45 and 60 years old with acute or convalescent COVID-19. The chain employs TRBV12-3 or TRBV12-4 and TRBJ1-5; there is no confident call for the D gene. The material sequenced was peripheral blood. CDR3 protein: CASSLAYGQPQHF. The DNA reads TGTGCCAGCAGTTTAGCGTACGGTCAGCCCCAGCATTTT.